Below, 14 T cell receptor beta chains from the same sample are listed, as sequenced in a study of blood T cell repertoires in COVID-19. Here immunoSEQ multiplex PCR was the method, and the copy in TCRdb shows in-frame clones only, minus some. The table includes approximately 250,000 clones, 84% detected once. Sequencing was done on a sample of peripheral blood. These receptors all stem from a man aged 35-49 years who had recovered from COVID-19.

The CDR3, as DNA: TGTGCCTGGAGTGTACCGGTCCCAGGGATGGGTAACACTGAAGCTTTCTTT. Residues: CAWSVPVPGMGNTEAFF. This rearrangement joins TRBV30 to TRBJ1-1; the D gene is possibly TRBD1 (5 bases). V lost 0 bases and J 2 bases, leaving 19 bases between the germline ends. The CDR3 length is 17 residues. Germline values: CDR1 GTSNPN, CDR2 SVGIG (reference sequence).

The CDR3 here is CASSYGLANTGELFF. In DNA form, the CDR3 reads TGTGCCAGCAGCTATGGACTAGCGAACACCGGGGAGCTGTTTTTT. The V gene is TRBV7-8, the J gene TRBJ2-2, with 7 positions matching TRBD2. There are 15 residues in the CDR3. V was clipped by 4 bases and J by 0 bases; unmatched bases: 2. Germline CDR1 SGHVS, CDR2 FQNEAQ.

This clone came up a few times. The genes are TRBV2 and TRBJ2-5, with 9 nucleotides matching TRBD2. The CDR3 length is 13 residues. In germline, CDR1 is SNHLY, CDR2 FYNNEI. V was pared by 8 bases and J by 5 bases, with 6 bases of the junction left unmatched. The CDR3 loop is CASHSGGEETQYF. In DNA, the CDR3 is TGTGCCAGCCATAGCGGGGGAGAGGAGACCCAGTACTTC.

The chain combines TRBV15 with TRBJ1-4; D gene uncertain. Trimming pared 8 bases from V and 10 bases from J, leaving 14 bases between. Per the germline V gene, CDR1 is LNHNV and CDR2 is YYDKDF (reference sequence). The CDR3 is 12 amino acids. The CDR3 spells CATQSQAGKLFF. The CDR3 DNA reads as TGTGCCACCCAGAGCCAGGCGGGAAAACTGTTTTTT.

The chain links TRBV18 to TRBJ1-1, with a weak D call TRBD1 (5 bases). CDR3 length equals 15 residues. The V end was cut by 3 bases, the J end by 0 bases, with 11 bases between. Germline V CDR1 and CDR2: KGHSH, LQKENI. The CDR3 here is CASSPPTRVNTEAFF. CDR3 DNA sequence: TGTGCCAGCTCACCTCCCACCAGGGTGAACACTGAAGCTTTCTTT.

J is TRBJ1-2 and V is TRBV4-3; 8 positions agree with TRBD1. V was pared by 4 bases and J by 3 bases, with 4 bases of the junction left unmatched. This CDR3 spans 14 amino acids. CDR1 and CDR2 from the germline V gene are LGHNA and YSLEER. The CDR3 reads CASSRLTGDYGYTF. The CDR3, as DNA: TGCGCCAGCAGCCGCTTGACAGGGGACTATGGCTACACCTTC.

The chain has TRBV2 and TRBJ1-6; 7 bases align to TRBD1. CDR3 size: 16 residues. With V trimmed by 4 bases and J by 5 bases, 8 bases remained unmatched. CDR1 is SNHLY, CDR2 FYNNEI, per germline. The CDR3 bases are TGTGCCAGCAGTGGGGACAGTCCAGACAATAATTCACCCCTCCACTTT. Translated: CASSGDSPDNNSPLHF. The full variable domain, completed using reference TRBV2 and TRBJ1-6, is EPEVTQTPSHQVTQMGQEVILRCVPISNHLYFYWYRQILGQKVEFLVSFYNNEISEKSEIFDDQFSVERPDGSNFTLKIRSTKLEDSAMYFCASSGDSPDNNSPLHFGNGTRLTVT.

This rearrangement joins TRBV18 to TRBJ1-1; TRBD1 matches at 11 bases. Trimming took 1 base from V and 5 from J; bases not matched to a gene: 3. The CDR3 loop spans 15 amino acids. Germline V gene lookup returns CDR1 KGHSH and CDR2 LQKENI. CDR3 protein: CASSPRDRGSTEAFF. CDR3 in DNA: TGTGCCAGCTCACCACGGGACAGGGGGTCAACTGAAGCTTTCTTT.

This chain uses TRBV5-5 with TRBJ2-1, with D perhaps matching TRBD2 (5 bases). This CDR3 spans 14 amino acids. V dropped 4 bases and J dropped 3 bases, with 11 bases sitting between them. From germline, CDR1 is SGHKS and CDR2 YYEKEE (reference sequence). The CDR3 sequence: CASSTEADYNEQFF. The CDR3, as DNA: TGTGCCAGCAGCACGGAAGCGGACTACAATGAGCAGTTCTTC.

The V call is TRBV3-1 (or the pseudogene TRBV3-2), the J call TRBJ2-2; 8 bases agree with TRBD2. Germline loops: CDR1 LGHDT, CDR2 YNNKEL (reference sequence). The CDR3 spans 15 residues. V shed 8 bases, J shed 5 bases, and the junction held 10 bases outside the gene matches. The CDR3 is CASHIPGLVTGELFF. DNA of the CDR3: TGTGCCAGCCATATACCGGGACTAGTGACCGGGGAGCTGTTTTTT.

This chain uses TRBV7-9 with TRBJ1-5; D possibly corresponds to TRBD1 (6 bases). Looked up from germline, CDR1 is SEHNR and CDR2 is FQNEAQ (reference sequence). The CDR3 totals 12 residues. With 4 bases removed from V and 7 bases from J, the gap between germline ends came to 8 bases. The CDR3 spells CASSSGEQPQHF. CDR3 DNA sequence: TGTGCCAGCAGCTCAGGGGAACAGCCCCAGCATTTT.

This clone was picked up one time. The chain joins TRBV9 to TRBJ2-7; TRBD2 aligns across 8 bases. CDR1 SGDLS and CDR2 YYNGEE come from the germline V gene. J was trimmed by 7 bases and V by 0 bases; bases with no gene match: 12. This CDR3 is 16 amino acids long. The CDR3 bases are TGTGCCAGCAGCGTAGCTACTAGCGGTTCGATCGGGGAGCAGTACTTC. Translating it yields CASSVATSGSIGEQYF.

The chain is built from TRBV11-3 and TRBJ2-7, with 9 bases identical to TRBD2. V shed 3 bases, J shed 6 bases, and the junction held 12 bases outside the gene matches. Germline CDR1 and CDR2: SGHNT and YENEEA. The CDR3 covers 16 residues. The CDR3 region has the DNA TGTGCCAGCAGCTTGGGGCTTAGCGGGAGCACGGGCGAGCAGTACTTC. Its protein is CASSLGLSGSTGEQYF.

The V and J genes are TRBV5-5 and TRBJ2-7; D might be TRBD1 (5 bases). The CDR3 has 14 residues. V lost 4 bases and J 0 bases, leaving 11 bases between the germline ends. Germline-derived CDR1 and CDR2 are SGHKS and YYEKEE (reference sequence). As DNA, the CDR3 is TGTGCCAGCAGCGGCGACAGCCGCTCCTACGAGCAGTACTTC. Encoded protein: CASSGDSRSYEQYF.